These 8 T cell receptor beta chains originate from one sample sequenced in a study of blood T cell repertoires in COVID-19. Data came from immunoSEQ multiplex PCR; TCRdb stores just in-frame clones and leaves some out. This table has about 41,000 clones, about 86% appearing once. The specimen was peripheral blood. These receptors were obtained from a woman of 80 years or more with active or convalescent COVID-19.

J is TRBJ1-5 and V is TRBV27, with D possibly being TRBD1 (6 bases). The V end lost 3 bases, the J end lost 7 bases, and 13 bases lay between the germline ends. Germline V CDR1 and CDR2: MNHEY, SMNVEV (reference sequence). CDR3 length equals 14 residues. The chain's CDR3 is CASSFLGQGQPQHF. For the CDR3, the DNA is TGTGCCAGCAGTTTTTTAGGGCAGGGGCAGCCCCAGCATTTT.

The chain joins TRBV4-1 to TRBJ1-6, with TRBD1 as a possible D gene (6 bases). Trimming shortened V by 4 bases and J by 7 bases, and 14 bases separated the two germline ends. CDR3 length: 15 amino acids. Germline CDR1 is MGHRA and CDR2 is YSYEKL. The CDR3 nucleotides read TGCGCCAGCAGCCGAGACGGGACACCCAATTCACCCCTCCACTTT. It specifies CASSRDGTPNSPLHF.

The CDR3 spells CAQGTGTAKNIQYF. Here the CDR3 DNA reads TGTGCCCAAGGTACCGGGACAGCTAAAAACATTCAGTACTTC. The rearrangement uses TRBV6-5 and TRBJ2-4, with TRBD1 matching 7 bases. Trimming removed 11 bases from V and 4 bases from J; junction bases left unmatched: 11. The CDR3 extends over 14 amino acids. Germline-derived CDR1 and CDR2 are MNHEY and SVGAGI.

The chain carries TRBV15 and TRBJ1-5; D is perhaps TRBD1 (5 bases). The length of the CDR3 is 15 residues. V was pared by 3 bases and J by 2 bases, with 11 bases between. Germline CDR1 reads LNHNV; CDR2 reads YYDKDF (reference sequence). The CDR3 loop is CATSSQGFGNQPQHF. The CDR3 DNA sequence: TGTGCCACCAGCAGTCAGGGTTTCGGCAATCAGCCCCAGCATTTT. Supplemented by reference TRBV15 and TRBJ1-5, the full variable domain reads DAMVIQNPRYQVTQFGKPVTLSCSQTLNHNVMYWYQQKSSQAPKLLFHYYDKDFNNEADTPDNFQSRRPNTSFCFLDIRSPGLGDTAMYLCATSSQGFGNQPQHFGDGTRLSIL.

V and J are TRBV7-3 and TRBJ2-1; tentative D call: TRBD2 (5 bases). Trimming left V 2 bases short and J 8 bases short, with 13 bases between. In germline, CDR1 is SGHTA, CDR2 FQGTGA. This CDR3 is 14 amino acids long. This CDR3 reads CASSLRGSDYEQFF. The CDR3 DNA sequence: TGTGCCAGCAGCTTACGTGGGAGTGACTATGAGCAGTTCTTC.

The CDR3, as DNA: TGTGCCAGCAGTGGTCCCTACTCCGGGACAGGTGTTAGCGGGGGCAACTACAATGAGCAGTTCTTC. Translating gives CASSGPYSGTGVSGGNYNEQFF. The J gene is TRBJ2-1, the V gene TRBV2, with D perhaps TRBD2 (9 bases). The CDR3 has 22 amino acids. Trimming took off 4 bases at V and 3 bases at J, with 34 bases between the two ends. Germline V gives CDR1 SNHLY, CDR2 FYNNEI.

The CDR3 here is CAIVEPSTDTQYF. CDR3 coding DNA: TGTGCCATCGTAGAGCCTAGCACAGATACGCAGTATTTT. The V gene is TRBV28, the J gene TRBJ2-3; D gene ambiguous. The germline V gene encodes CDR1 MDHEN and CDR2 SYDVKM. Trimming removed 10 bases from V and 0 bases from J, with 11 bases in between. The CDR3 totals 13 residues.

For this clone: At one of its ends the junction is not consistent with the germline gene, which may arise from a read error. In nucleotides, the CDR3 is TGTGCTAGCAGCTTAGGACAGACAACTCAAGAGACCCAGTACTTC. This codes for CASSLGQTTQETQYF. The chain has TRBV7-7 and TRBJ2-5; weak D call: TRBD1 (6 bases). The CDR3 consists of 15 residues. Germline CDR1 reads SSHAT; CDR2 reads FNYEAQ (reference sequence).